These 23 T cell receptor beta chains came from one sample sequenced in a study of T-cell memory formation after mild COVID-19. TCRdb redid the calling of the 5' RACE reads with MiXCR, one entry per CDR3 protein. This sample has roughly 150,000 distinct CDR3 sequences, with roughly 15% found just once. The material sequenced was PBMCs or a T cell subset sorted from them (not recorded which). Receptors originate from an adult woman who had mild COVID-19 (a few samples of this study predate the infection). Cell type and time point are not known.

This clonotype was detected ten times or more. V gene TRBV5-1 combines with J gene TRBJ1-6; D is unclear. Germline CDR1 is SGHRS and CDR2 is YFSETQ. Trimming stripped 4 bases from V and 7 bases from J, with 18 bases between. The length of the CDR3 is 16 residues. CDR3 nucleotide sequence: TGCGCCAGCAGCGTAACGCGCGGGGAATCCAATTCACCCCTCCACTTT. This translates into CASSVTRGESNSPLHF.

This rearrangement joins TRBV5-6 to TRBJ2-1; D is perhaps TRBD1 or TRBD2 (5 bases each). CDR1 SGHDT and CDR2 YYEEEE come from the germline V gene. Trimming pared 1 base from V and 10 bases from J, leaving 9 bases between. There are 12 residues in the CDR3. The CDR3 here is CASSLRGREQFF. Here the CDR3 DNA reads TGTGCCAGCAGCTTGAGGGGACGGGAGCAGTTCTTC. The complete variable domain, with remaining parts taken from reference TRBV5-6 and TRBJ2-1, reads DAGVTQSPTHLIKTRGQQVTLRCSPKSGHDTVSWYQQALGQGPQFIFQYYEEEERQRGNFPDRFSGHQFPNYSSELNVNALLLGDSALYLCASSLRGREQFFGPGTRLTVL.

This clonotype was seen repeatedly, ten times or more. The gene calls are TRBV19 and TRBJ2-1; TRBD2 matches at 10 bases. The CDR3 is made up of 15 amino acids. Germline V gene lookup returns CDR1 LNHDA and CDR2 SQIVND (reference sequence). Unmatched junction bases numbered 4, after V lost 4 bases and J lost 4 bases. The CDR3 protein is CASSNRTSGYNEQFF. CDR3 DNA: TGTGCCAGTAGTAACCGGACTAGCGGTTACAATGAGCAGTTCTTC.

DNA for the CDR3: TGTGCCAGCAGTTTCACAGAGGACGGCCAAGAGACCCAGTACTTC. Translated: CASSFTEDGQETQYF. The chain employs TRBV12-3 or TRBV12-4 and TRBJ2-5; the D is unclear. CDR3 length equals 15 residues. V lost 3 bases, J lost 1 base, and 12 bases lay in between.

This clonotype was seen once. This chain uses TRBV3-1 with TRBJ2-6, with no clear D. Trimming took off 0 bases at V and 0 bases at J, with 3 bases between the two ends. CDR1 LGHDT and CDR2 YNNKEL come from the germline V gene (reference sequence). The CDR3 is made up of 15 amino acids. This CDR3 is CASSQESSGANVLTF. CDR3 DNA sequence: TGTGCCAGCAGCCAAGAAAGCTCTGGGGCCAACGTCCTGACTTTC.

The rearrangement joins TRBV15 to TRBJ1-1; tentatively, D is TRBD1 (5 bases). Per germline, CDR1 LNHNV and CDR2 YYDKDF (reference sequence). Trimming pared 1 base from V and 1 base from J, leaving 10 bases between. The CDR3 is 15 residues long. The CDR3 nucleotides read TGTGCCACCAGCAGAGTCGCCAGGGCGAACACTGAAGCTTTCTTT. Its protein product is CATSRVARANTEAFF.

This chain uses TRBV7-2 with TRBJ2-3, with D unresolved. The V gene's germline CDR1 is SGHTA and CDR2 FQGNSA. The CDR3 runs 13 residues. With 1 base removed from V and 3 bases from J, the gap between germline ends came to 5 bases. This CDR3 reads CASSLDWTDTQYF. In DNA form, the CDR3 reads TGTGCCAGCAGCTTAGATTGGACAGATACGCAGTATTTT.

The rearrangement uses TRBV9 and TRBJ2-2; D not certain. CDR3 length: 15 amino acids. Germline V lookup: CDR1 SGDLS, CDR2 YYNGEE. The V gene lost 0 bases and the J gene lost 2 bases, with 8 bases spanning the gap. CDR3 protein: CASSVAGFNTGELFF. For the CDR3, the DNA is TGTGCCAGCAGCGTAGCTGGGTTTAACACCGGGGAGCTGTTTTTT. Full variable domain (rest looked up from reference TRBV9 and TRBJ2-2): DSGVTQTPKHLITATGQRVTLRCSPRSGDLSVYWYQQSLDQGLQFLIQYYNGEERAKGNILERFSAQQFPDLHSELNLSSLELGDSALYFCASSVAGFNTGELFFGEGSRLTVL.

The chain couples TRBV5-1 to TRBJ2-2; maybe TRBD2 (6 bases). CDR3 length: 15 amino acids. CDR1 SGHRS and CDR2 YFSETQ come from the germline V gene. V gave up 0 bases and J gave up 2 bases, with 8 bases separating them. For the CDR3, the DNA is TGCGCCAGCAGCTTGGGGACTATAAACACCGGGGAGCTGTTTTTT. Protein product: CASSLGTINTGELFF.

The chain carries TRBV7-6 and TRBJ2-7, with 12 bases lining up with TRBD2. The germline gives CDR1 SGHVS, CDR2 FNYEAQ. The V segment lost 1 base and the J segment 5 bases; nucleotides outside the gene matches: 0. This CDR3 comprises 14 residues. CDR3 nucleotides: TGTGCCAGCAGCTTAGGACTAGCGGGGGACGAGCAGTACTTC. Amino acids: CASSLGLAGDEQYF.

The chain links TRBV9 to TRBJ1-5, with D possibly matching TRBD1 (5 bases). CDR1 SGDLS and CDR2 YYNGEE come from the germline V gene. The V and J ends lost 0 bases and 4 bases respectively, with 8 bases between them. The CDR3 extends over 14 amino acids. CDR3 nucleotide sequence: TGTGCCAGCAGCGTAGCTCCAGGGAATCAGCCCCAGCATTTT. Translated, it gives CASSVAPGNQPQHF.

This clonotype was seen a handful of times. The chain uses TRBV6-5 and TRBJ2-7; TRBD1 is a possible D gene (6 bases). The germline V and J ends were trimmed by 6 bases and 7 bases, with 13 bases remaining between them. The CDR3 has 12 amino acids. Germline V lookup: CDR1 MNHEY, CDR2 SVGAGI. CDR3 sequence (DNA): TGTGCCAGCAGCCCGACAGGCAGAGAGCAGTACTTC. Translating it yields CASSPTGREQYF.

This clonotype was picked up a small number of times. This rearrangement joins TRBV25-1 to TRBJ2-7; the match to TRBD1 covers 10 bases. From germline, CDR1 is MGHDK and CDR2 SYGVNS. With V trimmed by 3 bases and J by 2 bases, 4 bases remained unmatched. The CDR3 length is 15 residues. The CDR3 loop is CASSDGQGGTYEQYF. The CDR3 bases are TGTGCCAGCAGTGATGGACAGGGGGGGACCTACGAGCAGTACTTC.

J is TRBJ1-6 and V is TRBV20-1, with D unclear. Germline CDR1 reads DFQATT; CDR2 reads SNEGSKA (reference sequence). The CDR3 extends over 12 amino acids. The V end was cut by 4 bases, the J end by 8 bases, with 9 bases between. CDR3 nucleotide sequence: TGCAGTGCTACTACCTCTTATTCACCCCTCCACTTT. It encodes CSATTSYSPLHF.

In this sample, this clonotype turned up many times. The V gene is TRBV7-8, the J gene TRBJ1-1, with D perhaps matching TRBD1 (5 bases). CDR3 size: 14 residues. CDR1 SGHVS and CDR2 FQNEAQ come from the germline V gene. Trimming took 5 bases from V and 1 from J, leaving 11 bases between them. The CDR3 reads CASSPRGGNTEAFF. The CDR3 coding sequence is TGTGCCAGCAGCCCACGCGGGGGGAACACTGAAGCTTTCTTT.

The rearrangement links TRBV29-1 to TRBJ2-7; 11 nucleotides match TRBD1. This CDR3 contains 13 residues. After removal of 8 bases from V and 1 base from J, the junction contained 4 bases not matched to a gene. CDR1 is SQVTM and CDR2 is ANQGSEA in the germline V gene. CDR3 sequence: CSHRDRGSYEQYF. The CDR3 DNA reads as TGCAGCCACCGGGACAGGGGGTCCTACGAGCAGTACTTC.

This clonotype was counted a few times. The chain couples TRBV4-1 to TRBJ1-1; tentatively, D is TRBD1 (6 bases). This CDR3 is 13 amino acids long. Per germline, CDR1 MGHRA and CDR2 YSYEKL. Trimming took 0 bases from V and 11 from J, leaving 13 bases between them. The CDR3 bases are TGCGCCAGCAGCCAAGACCCACAGGGAACGGCTTTCTTT. It translates to CASSQDPQGTAFF.

The chain carries TRBV5-1 and TRBJ2-5, with 15 bases fitting TRBD2. The junction had 9 bases not matched to a gene; V was cut back by 4 bases and J by 5 bases. CDR1 is SGHRS and CDR2 is YFSETQ in the germline V gene. This CDR3 has 17 residues. In nucleotides, the CDR3 is TGCGCCAGCAGCACGGGACTAGCGGGGGGTACATTTGAGACCCAGTACTTC. Its protein is CASSTGLAGGTFETQYF.

This clonotype turned up a few times. The CDR3 here is CASQGASGRASEQYF. The DNA of the CDR3 is TGTGCCAGCCAAGGGGCTAGCGGGAGGGCCTCGGAGCAGTACTTC. V gene TRBV7-2 combines with J gene TRBJ2-7; TRBD2 aligns across 12 bases. The CDR3 contains 15 residues. Germline CDR1 and CDR2: SGHTA and FQGNSA. With 8 bases clipped from V and 7 bases from J, the junction kept 12 bases outside the gene matches.

The genes are TRBV7-9 and TRBJ2-7; weak D call: TRBD2 (5 bases). V was clipped by 1 base and J by 5 bases, with 21 bases between them. Germline V CDR1 and CDR2: SEHNR, FQNEAQ (reference sequence). This CDR3 is 17 amino acids long. CDR3 protein: CASSLVGVGLVVHEQYF. The CDR3 DNA sequence: TGTGCCAGCAGCTTAGTCGGGGTTGGGCTGGTAGTCCACGAGCAGTACTTC. Full variable domain (remainder filled in from reference TRBV7-9 and TRBJ2-7): DTGVSQNPRHKITKRGQNVTFRCDPISEHNRLYWYRQTLGQGPEFLTYFQNEAQLEKSRLLSDRFSAERPKGSFSTLEIQRTEQGDSAMYLCASSLVGVGLVVHEQYFGPGTRLTVT.

The chain carries TRBV7-8 and TRBJ1-1; unclear D gene. This CDR3 comprises 16 residues. The germline V and J ends were trimmed by 4 bases and 4 bases, with 19 bases remaining between them. CDR1 is SGHVS and CDR2 is FQNEAQ in the germline V gene. In nucleotides, the CDR3 is TGTGCCAGCAGCTCAAGCGGTAAAGGGTCTGCCACTGAAGCTTTCTTT. Its protein product is CASSSSGKGSATEAFF.

The rearrangement links TRBV5-4 to TRBJ1-1; 8 bases line up with TRBD1. This CDR3 region has 13 residues. V lost 4 bases, J lost 11 bases, and 10 bases stayed unmatched. Germline V CDR1 and CDR2: SGHNT, YYREEE (reference sequence). The CDR3 DNA reads TGTGCCAGCAGCGGAACAGGGGGGATAGGGGCTTTCTTT. It yields the protein CASSGTGGIGAFF.

This sequence joins TRBV7-9 and TRBJ2-5, with a weak D call TRBD2 (5 bases). V was shortened by 1 base and J by 2 bases, with 20 bases between the two germline ends. CDR3 length equals 18 residues. The germline V gene has CDR1 SEHNR and CDR2 FQNEAQ (reference sequence). The CDR3 DNA is TGTGCCAGCAGCTTAGGTAGCCAGAGGGCCTACAATCAAGAGACCCAGTACTTC. It translates to CASSLGSQRAYNQETQYF.